The TCR beta chain described here comes from a study of a mutant IDH1 vaccine in newly diagnosed glioma. Looking at the study overall: Eight vaccine doses were administered to patients at weeks 1, 3, 5, 7, 11, 15, 19 and 23. Previous care, which was radiotherapy, temozolomide, or both, most often involved both.

Sample time point: week 11, during vaccination. Each dose delivered 300 ug of mutant IDH1 20-mer peptide subcutaneously with imiquimod. Donors harbored newly found WHO grade 3 or 4 IDH1-mutant, ATRX-lost astrocytomas. Whole-study findings and limits: Approximately 95% of patients showed vaccine-induced immune responses across multiple MHC alleles.

The repertoire was sequenced with immunoSEQ multiplex PCR; TCRdb's copy has only in-frame clones and lacks some. This table has tens of thousands of clones, about 78% appearing once. Germline lookup yields CDR1 LNHDA and CDR2 SQIVND (reference sequence). V shed 4 bases, J shed 2 bases, and the junction held 4 bases outside the gene matches. The CDR3 has 16 residues. This clone was recorded only once. Its antigen is currently unknown. Sequencing was performed on PBMCs, taken from a glioma patient whose treatment included an IDH1 peptide vaccine. The TCR sequence derives from a man aged 25 to 40 with glioma. This chain joins TRBV19 and TRBJ2-7; 14 bases fit TRBD2. In DNA form, the CDR3 reads TGTGCCAGTAGTACCCAGGGACTAGCGGGAGCCTACGAGCAGTACTTC. Translation gives CASSTQGLAGAYEQYF.